One sample yielded the 24 T cell receptor beta chains listed below, sequenced in a study of Graves' ophthalmopathy and Graves' hyperthyroidism. The sequenced template was RNA, covering the TCR beta CDR3 region. The first-round RT-PCR employed HTBI primers together with the Qiagen OneStep RT-PCR kit. A multiplex PCR was then performed as the second round. Via MiXCR, TCRdb re-called the multiplex PCR reads, giving one row per CDR3 protein. The table includes 1 million to 1.3 million distinct CDR3 sequences, roughly 35% detected once. Specimen: peripheral blood or thyroid tissue (not recorded which). The receptors come from an adult man with Graves' hyperthyroidism.

The chain is built from TRBV25-1 and TRBJ2-7; 7 bases fit TRBD1. Germline V CDR1 and CDR2: MGHDK, SYGVNS. The CDR3 runs to 15 residues. After removal of 2 bases from V and 0 bases from J, the junction contained 4 bases not matched to a gene. Here the CDR3 reads CASSEPGTVSYEQYF. The CDR3 DNA sequence: TGTGCCAGCAGTGAACCCGGGACAGTCTCCTACGAGCAGTACTTC.

This clonotype was observed at least ten times. This chain joins TRBV15 and TRBJ1-1; D gene uncertain. The CDR3 has 13 amino acids. Germline assignment: CDR1 LNHNV and CDR2 YYDKDF (reference sequence). Between the trimmed V and J ends, which lost 3 bases and 5 bases, there was a span of 10 bases. The CDR3 sequence is CATSRDLGTEAFF. CDR3 bases: TGTGCCACCAGCAGGGACCTGGGGACTGAAGCTTTCTTT.

The CDR3: CSVRNHEQYF. The CDR3 DNA follows: TGCAGCGTCAGGAACCACGAGCAGTACTTC. The gene calls are TRBV29-1 and TRBJ2-7; D is unresolved. This CDR3 spans 10 amino acids. V lost 6 bases, J lost 5 bases, and 8 bases lay in between. The germline CDR1 and CDR2 sequences are SQVTM and ANQGSEA.

This clonotype was seen at least ten times. CDR3 protein: CASTGGQGNYGYTF. For the CDR3, the DNA is TGTGCCAGCACCGGGGGACAGGGAAACTATGGCTACACCTTC. This rearrangement joins TRBV2 to TRBJ1-2; TRBD1 aligns across 9 bases. CDR3 length: 14 residues. Per the germline V gene, CDR1 is SNHLY and CDR2 is FYNNEI. V gave up 7 bases and J gave up 2 bases; unmatched junction bases: 5.

The chain has TRBV10-1 and TRBJ1-5; D call uncertain. Deletions cut 0 bases from V and 6 bases from J, with 18 bases between. CDR1 and CDR2 from the germline V gene are WNHNN and SYGVQD (reference sequence). This CDR3 is 17 amino acids long. The CDR3 spells CASSESKRRVRAQPQHF. The CDR3 DNA is TGCGCCAGCAGTGAGTCGAAGAGGAGGGTGCGGGCTCAGCCCCAGCATTTT.

The chain carries TRBV5-1 and TRBJ2-5; D remains unclear. CDR1 SGHRS and CDR2 YFSETQ come from the germline V gene. V lost 3 bases to trimming and J lost 2 bases, with 14 bases between them. This CDR3 comprises 15 residues. The CDR3 region has the DNA TGCGCCAGCAGCTCCCGATGGTTGAAACAAGAGACCCAGTACTTC. This gives the protein CASSSRWLKQETQYF.

A note on this clonotype: Just one base apart from a much larger clone, this may be a read error. The CDR3 DNA reads TGTGCCAGCAGCTTAGACGTCTTAGACACCATATATTTT. Translation gives CASSLDVLDTIYF. J is TRBJ1-3 and V is TRBV7-2; D unresolved. V lost 1 base, J lost 8 bases, and 9 bases lay in between. This CDR3 is 13 amino acids long. Germline CDR1 reads SGHTA; CDR2 reads FQGNSA.

With regard to this clonotype: Being one base from a much bigger clone, this may be a read error. The rearrangement joins TRBV7-9 to TRBJ2-5; D may be TRBD2 (5 bases). The CDR3 is 14 residues long. Germline CDR1 SEHNR, CDR2 FQNEAQ (reference sequence). Trimming took 4 bases from V and 0 from J, leaving 9 bases between them. CDR3 bases: TGTGCCAGCAGCTCGGGGATCAACCAAGAGACCCAGTACTTC. Amino acids: CASSSGINQETQYF.

This clonotype occurred many times. The chain couples TRBV15 to TRBJ1-3, with D unclear. Trimming removed 10 bases at V and 0 bases at J, with 1 base between. Per germline, CDR1 LNHNV and CDR2 YYDKDF (reference sequence). The length of the CDR3 is 10 residues. This CDR3 reads CANSGNTIYF. DNA for the CDR3: TGTGCCAACTCTGGAAACACCATATATTTT. The full variable domain, rest sourced from reference TRBV15 and TRBJ1-3, is DAMVIQNPRYQVTQFGKPVTLSCSQTLNHNVMYWYQQKSSQAPKLLFHYYDKDFNNEADTPDNFQSRRPNTSFCFLDIRSPGLGDTAMYLCANSGNTIYFGEGSWLTVV.

There are many counts of this clonotype. The chain links TRBV7-9 to TRBJ1-1; 10 nucleotides agree with TRBD1. The CDR3 covers 17 residues. CDR1 is SEHNR, CDR2 FQNEAQ, per germline (reference sequence). Unmatched junction bases numbered 8, after V lost 4 bases and J lost 0 bases. DNA for the CDR3: TGTGCCAGCAGCTATGTCCCGGGACAGGGGATGAACACTGAAGCTTTCTTT. Protein product: CASSYVPGQGMNTEAFF.

On this clonotype itself: Since a much larger clone is just one base distant, this may be a read error. The gene calls are TRBV20-1 and TRBJ2-7; 11 positions match TRBD2. The CDR3 runs 14 residues. Germline values: CDR1 DFQATT, CDR2 SNEGSKA (reference sequence). The CDR3 nucleotides are TGCAGTGCCGTAGCGGGAGGGCCCTCCTACAAGCAGTACTTC. It translates to CSAVAGGPSYKQYF.

This clonotype was detected many times. V usage is TRBV5-8 and J usage is TRBJ2-7; 9 bases are a match to TRBD1. CDR1 is SGHTS, CDR2 YDEGEE, per germline. Trimming cost V 4 bases and J 11 bases; bases outside gene matches: 7. The CDR3 covers 12 residues. The CDR3 sequence: CASSATGGREYF. The CDR3, as DNA: TGTGCCAGCAGCGCAACAGGGGGCAGGGAGTACTTC.

This clonotype was seen at least ten times. The CDR3 region is CASTRWVRGLGTEAFF. The CDR3 nucleotides are TGTGCCAGCACCCGTTGGGTCCGGGGGCTAGGCACTGAAGCTTTCTTT. The chain uses TRBV7-2 and TRBJ1-1, with D possibly being TRBD1 (6 bases). The CDR3 contains 16 residues. Trimming shortened V by 7 bases and J by 4 bases, and 22 bases separated the two germline ends. Germline CDR1 SGHTA, CDR2 FQGNSA.

This clonotype was observed many times. The CDR3 region is CAISENRDSPLHF. The CDR3, as DNA: TGTGCCATCAGTGAAAACAGGGACTCACCCCTCCACTTT. The chain couples TRBV10-3 to TRBJ1-6, with D perhaps matching TRBD1 (6 bases). V lost 3 bases and J 10 bases, leaving 10 bases between the germline ends. In germline, CDR1 is ENHRY, CDR2 SYGVKD. The CDR3 is 13 amino acids.

This clonotype was detected ten times or more. The gene calls are TRBV19 and TRBJ1-3; D remains ambiguous. Between the trimmed V and J ends, which lost 4 bases and 4 bases, there was a span of 5 bases. From germline, CDR1 is LNHDA and CDR2 SQIVND (reference sequence). The CDR3 is 12 amino acids. The CDR3 nucleotides read TGTGCCAGTAGTACGCGCGGAAACACCATATATTTT. Its protein is CASSTRGNTIYF.

V gene TRBV12-3 or TRBV12-4 combines with J gene TRBJ1-5; D might be TRBD1 (6 bases). Trimming took 7 bases from V and 5 from J, leaving 15 bases between them. There are 14 residues in the CDR3. This chain's CDR3 is CASTHGGSHQPQHF. For the CDR3, the DNA is TGTGCCAGCACCCACGGGGGCTCGCATCAGCCCCAGCATTTT.

There are a few counts of this clonotype. CDR3 sequence: CASGLTPGEQYF. CDR3 DNA: TGTGCCAGCGGCCTCACGCCCGGGGAGCAGTACTTC. The chain employs TRBV6-5 and TRBJ2-7; D is unresolved. This CDR3 contains 12 residues. CDR1 and CDR2 from the germline V gene are MNHEY and SVGAGI. V lost 8 bases, J lost 7 bases, and 15 bases lay in between.

The genes are TRBV5-6 and TRBJ2-7, with 10 bases matching TRBD1. The germline V gene has CDR1 SGHDT and CDR2 YYEEEE. J lost 6 bases, V lost 7 bases, and 13 bases had no gene match. The CDR3 totals 15 residues. CDR3 sequence: CASVTGTGAFSEQYF. The CDR3 nucleotides read TGTGCCAGCGTGACCGGGACAGGGGCCTTCTCCGAGCAGTACTTC.

The DNA of the CDR3 is TGTGCCAGTAGTATAGTGATGCAGGGGGCAGGCCGGATCCAGCATTTT. This translates into CASSIVMQGAGRIQHF. This chain links TRBV19 with TRBJ1-5; 8 positions match TRBD1. The CDR3 runs to 16 residues. In germline, CDR1 is LNHDA, CDR2 SQIVND (reference sequence). Trimming cost V 1 base and J 12 bases; bases outside gene matches: 14. Based on the CDR3 plus reference TRBV19 and TRBJ1-5, the full variable domain is DGGITQSPKYLFRKEGQNVTLSCEQNLNHDAMYWYRQDPGQGLRLIYYSQIVNDFQKGDIAEGYSVSREKKESFPLTVTSAQKNPTAFYLCASSIVMQGAGRIQHFGDGTRLSIL.

This clonotype has ten or more counts. The rearrangement uses TRBV5-1 and TRBJ2-7, with 7 bases that match TRBD1. The CDR3 covers 16 residues. Per the germline V gene, CDR1 is SGHRS and CDR2 is YFSETQ. The V segment lost 2 bases and the J segment 2 bases; nucleotides outside the gene matches: 10. The CDR3 region has the DNA TGCGCCAGCAGCTTCCCCTCGACAGGGATCGCCTACGAGCAGTACTTC. Its protein is CASSFPSTGIAYEQYF.

There are many counts of this clonotype. This chain connects TRBV15 to TRBJ2-7, with D perhaps matching TRBD2 (5 bases). CDR3 length equals 21 residues. V dropped 0 bases and J dropped 0 bases, with 27 bases sitting between them. The V gene's germline CDR1 is LNHNV and CDR2 YYDKDF (reference sequence). The CDR3 coding sequence is TGTGCCACCAGCAGAGATCCTGCGCAAAGGACTCGAGCGGTGAGCTCCTACGAGCAGTACTTC. This sequence encodes CATSRDPAQRTRAVSSYEQYF.

This clonotype was observed many times. The chain carries TRBV9 and TRBJ1-1, with 12 positions matching TRBD1. Germline V gene lookup returns CDR1 SGDLS and CDR2 YYNGEE. The CDR3 extends over 18 amino acids. The junction had 9 bases not matched to a gene; V was cut back by 0 bases and J by 3 bases. In nucleotides, the CDR3 is TGTGCCAGCAGCGTAGGCGTGGGGACAGGGGGCTGGGACACTGAAGCTTTCTTT. The encoded protein is CASSVGVGTGGWDTEAFF. The full variable domain, its missing parts supplied by reference TRBV9 and TRBJ1-1, is DSGVTQTPKHLITATGQRVTLRCSPRSGDLSVYWYQQSLDQGLQFLIQYYNGEERAKGNILERFSAQQFPDLHSELNLSSLELGDSALYFCASSVGVGTGGWDTEAFFGQGTRLTVV.

Many counts were recorded for this clonotype. J is TRBJ2-7 and V is TRBV19; D may be TRBD1 or TRBD2 (5 bases each). Per the germline V gene, CDR1 is LNHDA and CDR2 is SQIVND (reference sequence). The CDR3 spans 13 residues. Trimming removed 6 bases at V and 0 bases at J, with 9 bases between. CDR3 coding DNA: TGTGCCAGTAGCGGGGCAAGCTCCTACGAGCAGTACTTC. Amino acid sequence: CASSGASSYEQYF.

The chain carries TRBV6-1 and TRBJ1-6; maybe TRBD1 (6 bases). CDR1 is MNHNS and CDR2 is SASEGT in the germline V gene. Trimming stripped 7 bases from V and 8 bases from J, with 12 bases between. This CDR3 spans 13 amino acids. CDR3 loop: CASKGDLDSPLHF. As DNA, the CDR3 is TGTGCCAGCAAGGGGGACCTCGATTCACCCCTCCACTTT.